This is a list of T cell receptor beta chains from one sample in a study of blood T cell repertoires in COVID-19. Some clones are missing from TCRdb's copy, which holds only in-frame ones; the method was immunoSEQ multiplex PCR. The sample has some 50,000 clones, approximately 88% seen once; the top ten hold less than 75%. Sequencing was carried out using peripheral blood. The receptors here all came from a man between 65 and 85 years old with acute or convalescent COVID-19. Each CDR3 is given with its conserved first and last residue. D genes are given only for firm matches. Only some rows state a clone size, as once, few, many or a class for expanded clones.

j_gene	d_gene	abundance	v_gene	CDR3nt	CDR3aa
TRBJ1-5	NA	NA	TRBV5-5	TGTGCCAGCAATTCCGGGGATCAGGGGCAGCCCCAGCATTTT	CASNSGDQGQPQHF
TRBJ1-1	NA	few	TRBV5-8	TGTGCCAGCAGCTTGCTCGTGACAGAGAACACTGAAGCTTTCTTT	CASSLLVTENTEAFF
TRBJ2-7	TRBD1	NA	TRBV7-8	TGTGCCAGCAGCTTAGATGGGACAGGGGCTTACGAGCAGTACTTC	CASSLDGTGAYEQYF
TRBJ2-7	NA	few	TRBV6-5	TGTGCCAGCAGTTTTGACCGAGCGACCTACGAGCAGTACTTC	CASSFDRATYEQYF
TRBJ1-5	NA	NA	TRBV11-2	TGTGCCAGCAGCTTAGAACAGGGCTTATTCTGGCAGCCCCAGCATTTT	CASSLEQGLFWQPQHF
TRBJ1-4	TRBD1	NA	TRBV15	TGTGCCACCAGCAGGTCACCCGGACAGGGTAATGAAAAACTGTTTTTT	CATSRSPGQGNEKLFF
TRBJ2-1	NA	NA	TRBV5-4	TGTGCCAGCAGCTTGGAACAAGCCTACAATGAGCAGTTCTTC	CASSLEQAYNEQFF
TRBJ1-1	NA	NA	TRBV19	TGTGCCAGTAGTATAGATCTAGTTAACACTGAAGCTTTCTTT	CASSIDLVNTEAFF
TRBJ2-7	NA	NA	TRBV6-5	TGTGCCAGCAGGCCAATCCGGGAAGCCTACGAGCAGTACTTC	CASRPIREAYEQYF
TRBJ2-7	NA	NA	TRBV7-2	TGTGCCAGCAGCTTTTCCCCAGGGGCATCCTACGAGCAGTACTTC	CASSFSPGASYEQYF
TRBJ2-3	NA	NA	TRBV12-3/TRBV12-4	TGTGCCAGCAACCAAGGGGCAGATACGCAGTATTTT	CASNQGADTQYF
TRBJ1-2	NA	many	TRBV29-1	TGCAGCGTTAGCGAGGGGGAAGGCTACACCTTC	CSVSEGEGYTF
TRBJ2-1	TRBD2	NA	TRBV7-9	TGTGCCAGCAGCTTATTCCCGGGACTAGCGGGAGATGAGCAGTTCTTC	CASSLFPGLAGDEQFF
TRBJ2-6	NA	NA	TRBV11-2	TGTGCCAGCAGCCGGGCGGGGCAGGGGGCCAACGTCCTGACTTTC	CASSRAGQGANVLTF
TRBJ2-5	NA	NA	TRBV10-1	TGCGCCAGCAGTGAACGCCAACAGGGTTCAGAGACCCAGTACTTC	CASSERQQGSETQYF
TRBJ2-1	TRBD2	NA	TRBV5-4	TGTGCCAGCAGCGGGGGACTAGCGGGAGCAGTGGGGAATGAGCAGTTCTTC	CASSGGLAGAVGNEQFF
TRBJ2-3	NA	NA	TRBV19	TGTGCCAGTAGGCGGGGTAGCGAGGCAGCTGATACGCAGTATTTT	CASRRGSEAADTQYF
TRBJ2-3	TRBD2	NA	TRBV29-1	TGCAGCATCCGTCAATTCCGTAGCGGGGGACGTGGAGTCACAGATACGCAGTATTTT	CSIRQFRSGGRGVTDTQYF
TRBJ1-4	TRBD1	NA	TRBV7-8	TGTGCCAGCAGCTCCGTCCGCACCTTGTGGACAGGGACTGAAAAACTGTTTTTT	CASSSVRTLWTGTEKLFF
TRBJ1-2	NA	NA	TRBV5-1	TGCGCCAGCAGCCTCGGGGGGCGCGGCTACACCTTC	CASSLGGRGYTF
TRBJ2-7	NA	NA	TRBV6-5	TGTGCCAGCAGACGTGATACGGGGTGGCAGTACTTC	CASRRDTGWQYF
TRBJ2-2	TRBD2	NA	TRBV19	TGTGCCAGTGGGACTAGCGGGAGGGTTGTGGCCGGGGAGCTGTTTTTT	CASGTSGRVVAGELFF
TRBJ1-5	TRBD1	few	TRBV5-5	TGTGCCAGCAGCGAACAGGGGACTAGGGGCAATCAGCCCCAGCATTTT	CASSEQGTRGNQPQHF
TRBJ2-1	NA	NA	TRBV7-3	TGTGCCAGCAGGCCTACCGGGACTGCCTCAAATGAGCAGTTCTTC	CASRPTGTASNEQFF
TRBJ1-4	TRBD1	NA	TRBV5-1	TGCGCCAGCAGCTTGGGACAGGGGGGAGGAGAAAAACTGTTTTTT	CASSLGQGGGEKLFF
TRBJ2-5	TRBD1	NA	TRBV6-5	TGTGCCACCTCGGACAGGGCTCCAGAGACCCAGTACTTC	CATSDRAPETQYF
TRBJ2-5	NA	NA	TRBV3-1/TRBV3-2	TGTGCCAGCAGCCTAAGGGGGGGGCGGGCCCAGTACTTC	CASSLRGGRAQYF
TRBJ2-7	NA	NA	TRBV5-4	TGTGCCAGCAGCTCAGTGGGGGGAAGGTCCTACGAGCAGTACTTC	CASSSVGGRSYEQYF
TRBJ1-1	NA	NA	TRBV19	TGTGCCAGCCGACTCAGGATTCAGGGGATAACTGAAGCTTTCTTT	CASRLRIQGITEAFF
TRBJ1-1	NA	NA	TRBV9	TGTGCCAGCAGCGTAGGGCCAGGTCAGGGCACTGAAGCTTTCTTT	CASSVGPGQGTEAFF
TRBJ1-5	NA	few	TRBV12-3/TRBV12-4	TGTGCCAGCCGAGGCTTCGGTCAGCCCCAGCATTTT	CASRGFGQPQHF
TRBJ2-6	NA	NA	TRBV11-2	TGTGCCAGCAGATCAGTCCGAGCGGCGCTAAGCTCTGGGGCCAACGTCCTGACTTTC	CASRSVRAALSSGANVLTF
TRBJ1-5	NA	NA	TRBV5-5	TGTGCCAGCAGCCCCTTTCCGGGGGGAGGAAGTCAGCCCCAGCATTTT	CASSPFPGGGSQPQHF
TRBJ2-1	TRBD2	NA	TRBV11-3	TGTGCCAGCAGCTTAGACCCCTTGGGACTAGCGGGAGGGCATTTTTACAATGAGCAGTTCTTC	CASSLDPLGLAGGHFYNEQFF
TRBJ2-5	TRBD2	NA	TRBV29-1	TGCAGCGTTGTTGGCGGGAGGGCCGAAGAGACCCAGTACTTC	CSVVGGRAEETQYF
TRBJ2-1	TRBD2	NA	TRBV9	TGTGCCAGCAGCGTAGGACTAGCGGGGGGGCGATTCAATGAGCAGTTCTTC	CASSVGLAGGRFNEQFF
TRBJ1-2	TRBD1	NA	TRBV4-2	TGTGCCAGCAGCCCAGTAGGGACAGCCTATGGCTACACCTTC	CASSPVGTAYGYTF
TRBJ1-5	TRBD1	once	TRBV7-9	TGTGCCAGCAGCGGGAACAGGGGTCAGCCCCAGCATTTT	CASSGNRGQPQHF
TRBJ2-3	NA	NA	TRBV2	TGTGCCAGCAGTGTGGAGGGGATCACAGATACGCAGTATTTT	CASSVEGITDTQYF
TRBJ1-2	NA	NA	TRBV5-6	TGTGCCAGCAGCTTGTTTAGGGGCTACTATGGCTACACCTTC	CASSLFRGYYGYTF
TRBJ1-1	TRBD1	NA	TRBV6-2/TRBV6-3	TGTGCCAGCAGTTCTCGGACAGGGATGGGCACTGAAGCTTTCTTT	CASSSRTGMGTEAFF